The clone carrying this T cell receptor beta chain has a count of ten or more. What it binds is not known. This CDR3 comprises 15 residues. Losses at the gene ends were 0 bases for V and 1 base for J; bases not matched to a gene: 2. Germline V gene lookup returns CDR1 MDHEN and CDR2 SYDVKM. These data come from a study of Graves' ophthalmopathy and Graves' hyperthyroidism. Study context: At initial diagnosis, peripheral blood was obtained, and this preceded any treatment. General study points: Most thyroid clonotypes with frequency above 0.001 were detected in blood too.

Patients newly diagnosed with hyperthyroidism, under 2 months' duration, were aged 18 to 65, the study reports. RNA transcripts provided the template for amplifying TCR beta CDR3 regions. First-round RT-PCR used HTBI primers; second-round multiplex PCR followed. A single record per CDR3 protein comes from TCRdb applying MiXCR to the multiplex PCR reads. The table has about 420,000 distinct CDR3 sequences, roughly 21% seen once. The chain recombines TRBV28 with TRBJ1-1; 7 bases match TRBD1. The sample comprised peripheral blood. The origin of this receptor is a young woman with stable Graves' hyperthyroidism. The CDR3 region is CASSLWGQQNTEAFF. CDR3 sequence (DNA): TGTGCCAGCAGTTTATGGGGACAGCAGAACACTGAAGCTTTCTTT.